The 19 T cell receptor beta chains below were found in one sample sequenced in a study of blood T cell repertoires in COVID-19. The assay was immunoSEQ multiplex PCR, and TCRdb's table has in-frame clones only and misses some. The table records a few hundred thousand clones, 84% of them present only once. Sequenced sample: PBMCs or T cells enriched from blood (not recorded which). These receptors were obtained from a middle-aged woman who had recovered from COVID-19.

The chain employs TRBV7-2 and TRBJ2-1; perhaps TRBD2 as D (5 bases). There are 15 residues in the CDR3. Germline-derived CDR1 and CDR2 are SGHTA and FQGNSA. Trimming removed 2 bases at V and 6 bases at J, with 14 bases between. CDR3 nucleotides: TGTGCCAGCAGCTTAATCGCTAGCTTGGGCAATGAGCAGTTCTTC. Residues: CASSLIASLGNEQFF.

V is TRBV4-1 and J is TRBJ2-3, with 11 bases lining up with TRBD2. Germline CDR1 is MGHRA and CDR2 is YSYEKL. The junction had 14 bases not matched to a gene; V was cut back by 3 bases and J by 6 bases. The CDR3 is made up of 18 amino acids. DNA for the CDR3: TGCGCCAGCAGCCAGAACCTACTAGCGGGGGACCCATCTGATACGCAGTATTTT. This translates into CASSQNLLAGDPSDTQYF.

This clone came up once. The gene calls are TRBV3-1 (or the pseudogene TRBV3-2) and TRBJ2-7, with 8 positions matching TRBD2. The length of the CDR3 is 15 residues. V gave up 1 base and J gave up 2 bases; unmatched junction bases: 4. CDR1 and CDR2 (germline): LGHDT, YNNKEL (reference sequence). This CDR3 reads CASSQGSGGTYEQYF. The CDR3 nucleotides read TGTGCCAGCAGCCAAGGAAGCGGGGGTACCTACGAGCAGTACTTC.

The V and J genes are TRBV12-5 and TRBJ2-1, with 10 bases that match TRBD2. CDR1 is LGHNT and CDR2 is FRNRAP in the germline V gene. V lost 1 base to trimming and J lost 7 bases; unmatched junction nucleotides: 10. The CDR3 sequence is 17 residues long. The DNA of the CDR3 is TGTGCTAGTGGTTTGGGGGTAGGGGCTAGCGGGAGTAATGAGCAGTTCTTC. It translates to CASGLGVGASGSNEQFF.

V usage is TRBV18 and J usage is TRBJ2-5; tentatively, D is TRBD2 (5 bases). The ends were cut back, 3 bases at V and 5 bases at J, with 16 bases in the middle. The CDR3 has 15 amino acids. The germline V gene encodes CDR1 KGHSH and CDR2 LQKENI. CDR3 coding DNA: TGTGCCAGCTCACCCCTTTCCGGGATAGGGGAGACCCAGTACTTC. It yields the protein CASSPLSGIGETQYF.

This clone appeared a few times. This chain joins TRBV19 and TRBJ1-1; 7 bases fit TRBD1. V lost 5 bases, J lost 5 bases, and 8 bases stayed unmatched. Germline CDR1 and CDR2: LNHDA and SQIVND (reference sequence). The CDR3 runs to 14 residues. CDR3 protein: CASSARDRQTEAFF. The CDR3 DNA reads TGTGCCAGTAGTGCCCGGGACAGACAAACTGAAGCTTTCTTT.

The V call is TRBV3-1 (or the pseudogene TRBV3-2), the J call TRBJ1-1, with 9 nucleotides matching TRBD1. CDR3 size: 15 residues. V trimming: 6 bases; J trimming: 5 bases; junction bases outside the gene matches: 10. Germline CDR1 is LGHDT and CDR2 is YNNKEL (reference sequence). The CDR3 DNA reads TGTGCCAGCAGACTTGCCGGGACAGGGAAGACTGAAGCTTTCTTT. Translating gives CASRLAGTGKTEAFF.

The V gene is TRBV30, the J gene TRBJ2-2, with D unclear. CDR1 and CDR2 (germline): GTSNPN, SVGIG (reference sequence). The CDR3 length is 13 residues. The V gene lost 0 bases and the J gene lost 5 bases, with 7 bases spanning the gap. The CDR3 DNA reads as TGTGCCTGGAGTGTACGGGTTACCGGGGAGCTGTTTTTT. Residues: CAWSVRVTGELFF.

The chain employs TRBV4-1 and TRBJ2-3, with D unclear. The germline gives CDR1 MGHRA, CDR2 YSYEKL. The ends were cut back, 1 base at V and 6 bases at J, with 11 bases in the middle. CDR3 length: 14 residues. CDR3 sequence (DNA): TGCGCCAGCAGCCAAGTGCAAACTGAGGATACGCAGTATTTT. Amino acid sequence: CASSQVQTEDTQYF.

The sample holds a few counts of this clone. The J gene is TRBJ1-2, the V gene TRBV28, with TRBD1 as a possible D gene (6 bases). Germline CDR1 is MDHEN and CDR2 is SYDVKM. The V end lost 8 bases, the J end lost 4 bases, and 20 bases lay between the germline ends. CDR3 length: 15 residues. The CDR3 coding sequence is TGTGCCAGCTCCCTCGGGGGGGCCTCGGGCTATGGCTACACCTTC. Residues: CASSLGGASGYGYTF.

This chain links TRBV19 with TRBJ1-1; a weak D match, TRBD1 (5 bases). The CDR3 spans 14 residues. Germline lookup yields CDR1 LNHDA and CDR2 SQIVND (reference sequence). V lost 3 bases and J lost 1, with 9 bases in between. The CDR3 nucleotides are TGTGCCAGTAGTATCGAAGGGGCGAACACTGAAGCTTTCTTT. This gives the protein CASSIEGANTEAFF.

The chain has TRBV7-8 and TRBJ2-3; D may be TRBD1 (6 bases). The CDR3 totals 17 residues. V lost 2 bases and J lost 4, with 19 bases in between. Germline V gene lookup returns CDR1 SGHVS and CDR2 FQNEAQ. Written as DNA, the CDR3 is TGTGCCAGCAGCTTAACGTTAACCACAGGGAACCCAGATACGCAGTATTTT. Residues: CASSLTLTTGNPDTQYF.

The rearrangement uses TRBV28 and TRBJ1-5, with 9 positions matching TRBD1. V lost 5 bases and J lost 1; bases outside the gene matches: 6. Germline CDR1 MDHEN, CDR2 SYDVKM. The CDR3 runs to 16 residues. CDR3 loop: CASSPDRGGSNQPQHF. The CDR3 coding sequence is TGTGCCAGCAGTCCCGACAGGGGGGGGAGCAATCAGCCCCAGCATTTT.

The CDR3: CASSGLASEQFF. CDR3 nucleotides: TGCGCCAGCAGTGGGCTAGCCAGTGAGCAGTTCTTC. The chain recombines TRBV10-2 with TRBJ2-1; weak D call: TRBD2 (5 bases). Germline lookup yields CDR1 WSHSY and CDR2 SAAADI. The germline V and J ends were trimmed by 4 bases and 9 bases, with 10 bases remaining between them. The CDR3 spans 12 residues.

The chain employs TRBV12-5 and TRBJ2-7; no clear D gene. This CDR3 region has 14 residues. Germline V gene lookup returns CDR1 LGHNT and CDR2 FRNRAP. V lost 2 bases and J 7 bases, leaving 15 bases between the germline ends. The CDR3, as DNA: TGTGCTAGTGGTTTGTCCCGCGGCTTGCGGGAGCAGTACGTC. Its translation: CASGLSRGLREQYV.

The V gene is TRBV28, the J gene TRBJ2-2; TRBD2 is a possible D gene (6 bases). Trimming pared 2 bases from V and 11 bases from J, leaving 15 bases between. Germline V CDR1 and CDR2: MDHEN, SYDVKM. The CDR3 is 14 residues long. CDR3: CASSLGGSKGELFF. The DNA for the CDR3 is TGTGCCAGCAGTTTAGGGGGGAGTAAGGGAGAGCTGTTTTTT.

The V gene is TRBV10-1, the J gene TRBJ1-5, with 7 nucleotides matching TRBD1. Germline values: CDR1 WNHNN, CDR2 SYGVQD (reference sequence). J lost 8 bases, V lost 3 bases, and 16 bases had no gene match. This CDR3 is 17 amino acids long. Here the CDR3 DNA reads TGCGCCAGCAGTGACCCTACTCGAGGGGGCGTAGGAAAGCCCCAGCATTTT. It yields the protein CASSDPTRGGVGKPQHF.

V is TRBV7-2 and J is TRBJ2-2; TRBD2 matches at 13 bases. Germline CDR1 and CDR2: SGHTA and FQGNSA. The CDR3 covers 17 residues. V trimming: 5 bases; J trimming: 6 bases; junction bases outside the gene matches: 9. CDR3 sequence reads: CASSQGLAGYLAGELFF. CDR3 in DNA: TGTGCCAGCAGCCAGGGACTAGCGGGATATCTAGCCGGGGAGCTGTTTTTT.

The chain links TRBV28 to TRBJ2-1, with 7 bases that match TRBD2. The ends lost 4 bases at V and 5 bases at J; junction bases unmatched: 8. Germline V lookup: CDR1 MDHEN, CDR2 SYDVKM. The CDR3 length is 15 residues. The CDR3 reads CASSSLAGLDNEQFF. The CDR3, as DNA: TGTGCCAGCAGTTCTTTAGCGGGCCTCGACAATGAGCAGTTCTTC. The full variable domain, its missing parts supplied by reference TRBV28 and TRBJ2-1, is DVKVTQSSRYLVKRTGEKVFLECVQDMDHENMFWYRQDPGLGLRLIYFSYDVKMKEKGDIPEGYSVSREKKERFSLILESASTNQTSMYLCASSSLAGLDNEQFFGPGTRLTVL.